One sample yielded the 23 T cell receptor beta chains listed below, sequenced in a study of cytomegalovirus exposure and HLA in healthy donors. Primers: 60 Vbeta forward and 13 Jbeta reverse. The repertoire was sequenced with immunoSEQ multiplex PCR; TCRdb's copy has only in-frame clones and lacks some. The sample shows 95,000 to 110,000 clones, approximately 79% of them seen only once. Material: PBMCs. These receptors were taken from a woman aged 40 to 50 in good health and CMV-seropositive.

The chain recombines TRBV2 with TRBJ2-7; a possible D gene is TRBD1 (6 bases). CDR3 length: 13 amino acids. V lost 3 bases and J lost 7, with 13 bases in between. CDR1 and CDR2 from the germline V gene are SNHLY and FYNNEI. The DNA of the CDR3 is TGTGCCAGCAGTGAGGGAACAGGGCGGGAGCAGTACTTC. Residues: CASSEGTGREQYF.

J is TRBJ2-3 and V is TRBV4-2, with D possibly matching TRBD2 (6 bases). Germline loops: CDR1 LGHNA, CDR2 YNFKEQ. V lost 4 bases and J lost 0, with 14 bases in between. CDR3 length equals 16 residues. CDR3 loop: CASSRVSRGSTDTQYF. CDR3 DNA: TGTGCCAGCAGCCGAGTGTCACGGGGGAGCACAGATACGCAGTATTTT.

The V and J genes are TRBV5-1 and TRBJ1-2; 9 bases align to TRBD1. CDR1 and CDR2 from the germline V gene are SGHRS and YFSETQ. The V and J ends lost 0 bases and 4 bases, in that order; junction bases with no gene match: 4. There are 15 residues in the CDR3. CDR3 DNA sequence: TGCGCCAGCAGCTTGGGATCGACAGGGGGCTATGGCTACACCTTC. It codes for CASSLGSTGGYGYTF.

The chain combines TRBV9 with TRBJ1-1, with D perhaps matching TRBD1 (6 bases). Trimming stripped 0 bases from V and 5 bases from J, with 14 bases between. The CDR3 is 15 residues long. Germline CDR1 reads SGDLS; CDR2 reads YYNGEE. In DNA, the CDR3 is TGTGCCAGCAGCGTAGACCCCCAGGGGTCGACTGAAGCTTTCTTT. Its translation is CASSVDPQGSTEAFF.

This clone was picked up a small number of times. V and J are TRBV18 and TRBJ2-1, with 12 bases fitting TRBD1. The germline V gene has CDR1 KGHSH and CDR2 LQKENI. V dropped 5 bases and J dropped 9; count of bases not matched to a gene: 8. This CDR3 region has 15 residues. CDR3 sequence: CASSGGGQGASEQFF. The CDR3 nucleotides are TGTGCCAGCTCAGGCGGGGGACAGGGGGCATCTGAGCAGTTCTTC.

To note about this clone: Additional DNA sequences in this sample encode the identical CDR3. V gene TRBV6-5 combines with J gene TRBJ1-2; D is uncertain. Germline V gives CDR1 MNHEY, CDR2 SVGAGI. Trimming left V 0 bases short and J 2 bases short, with 7 bases between. This CDR3 region has 14 residues. The DNA of the CDR3 is TGTGCCAGCAGTTACTCCGGCGGGAACTATGGCTACACCTTC. Its translation is CASSYSGGNYGYTF.

This sequence joins TRBV25-1 and TRBJ1-1, with 9 bases lining up with TRBD1. The germline CDR1 and CDR2 sequences are MGHDK and SYGVNS. The CDR3 runs 14 residues. V shed 4 bases and J 3 bases; nucleotides not matched to a gene: 3. Here the CDR3 DNA reads TGTGCCAGCAGTGGTTACAGGGGGCACACTGAAGCTTTCTTT. Translated, it gives CASSGYRGHTEAFF.

The J gene is TRBJ2-7, the V gene TRBV21-1; TRBD2, the table's D call, was not compared with the DNA. TRBV21-1 is termed a pseudogene. CDR3 length: 15 residues. Written as DNA, the CDR3 is TGTGCCAGCAGCAAAGCGAAACTAGCCGACTACGAGCAGTACTTC. This translates into CASSKAKLADYEQYF.

The rearrangement uses TRBV7-9 and TRBJ2-3; 9 nucleotides match TRBD2. Per germline, CDR1 SEHNR and CDR2 FQNEAQ (reference sequence). The CDR3 extends over 15 amino acids. The V gene end was trimmed by 4 bases and the J gene end by 0 bases; junction bases not matched to a gene: 2. The CDR3 coding sequence is TGTGCCAGCAGCTCTGGACTAGCGAGCACAGATACGCAGTATTTT. Translating it yields CASSSGLASTDTQYF. Full variable domain (missing parts from reference TRBV7-9 and TRBJ2-3): DTGVSQNPRHKITKRGQNVTFRCDPISEHNRLYWYRQTLGQGPEFLTYFQNEAQLEKSRLLSDRFSAERPKGSFSTLEIQRTEQGDSAMYLCASSSGLASTDTQYFGPGTRLTVL.

This clone was picked up one time. This chain uses TRBV30 with TRBJ2-5, with 9 bases matching TRBD2. V dropped 2 bases and J dropped 5; count of bases not matched to a gene: 15. Germline CDR1 reads GTSNPN; CDR2 reads SVGIG (reference sequence). The CDR3 totals 17 residues. The CDR3 sequence: CAWSSSAGGPPMETQYF. The CDR3 coding sequence is TGTGCCTGGAGTTCATCAGCGGGGGGCCCTCCCATGGAGACCCAGTACTTC.

The chain couples TRBV2 to TRBJ1-2; 8 bases line up with TRBD1. This CDR3 contains 12 residues. Germline-derived CDR1 and CDR2 are SNHLY and FYNNEI. The junction had 5 bases not matched to a gene; V was cut back by 6 bases and J by 8 bases. CDR3 sequence: CASRSDREGYTF. CDR3 DNA: TGTGCCAGCAGATCGGACAGGGAAGGCTACACCTTC.

This rearrangement joins TRBV21-1 to TRBJ2-1; the D call TRBD1 from the table was never checked on the DNA. TRBV21-1 is reported as a pseudogene. CDR3 size: 14 residues. CDR3: CASSPRTGLNEQFF. CDR3 nucleotide sequence: TGTGCCAGCAGCCCCCGGACAGGACTCAATGAGCAGTTCTTC.

The chain uses TRBV9 and TRBJ1-5; 7 bases match TRBD1. Germline V gives CDR1 SGDLS, CDR2 YYNGEE. This CDR3 region has 15 residues. V lost 0 bases, J lost 5 bases, and 5 bases stayed unmatched. CDR3 DNA sequence: TGTGCCAGCAGCGTAGAGGGGGCTAGGGATCAGCCCCAGCATTTT. Its translation is CASSVEGARDQPQHF.

This chain joins TRBV6-1 and TRBJ1-1, with D unresolved. The V and J ends lost 8 bases and 0 bases respectively, with 10 bases between them. CDR1 and CDR2 from the germline V gene are MNHNS and SASEGT. This CDR3 comprises 13 residues. The CDR3 sequence: CASREMMNTEAFF. The CDR3 nucleotides are TGTGCCAGCCGGGAGATGATGAACACTGAAGCTTTCTTT.

The chain links TRBV6-5 to TRBJ2-3, with D possibly matching TRBD2 (5 bases). V shed 0 bases and J shed 3 bases, with 10 bases lying between them. CDR1 is MNHEY, CDR2 SVGAGI, per germline. There are 15 residues in the CDR3. The CDR3 region is CASSYSTTGTDTQYF. The CDR3 bases are TGTGCCAGCAGTTACTCGACGACGGGGACAGATACGCAGTATTTT.

This clone was detected only once. The rearrangement uses TRBV19 and TRBJ1-1; the match to TRBD1 covers 11 bases. The junction had 4 bases not matched to a gene; V was cut back by 7 bases and J by 6 bases. Germline V gives CDR1 LNHDA, CDR2 SQIVND (reference sequence). This CDR3 contains 13 residues. CDR3 nucleotides: TGTGCCAGTATTGGGACAGGGGGTCCTGAAGCTTTCTTT. Translated: CASIGTGGPEAFF.

The chain employs TRBV5-1 and TRBJ1-6, with 8 bases aligning to TRBD1. The germline V gene encodes CDR1 SGHRS and CDR2 YFSETQ. Trimming at V came to 0 bases and at J to 6 bases, leaving 5 bases not matched to a gene. This CDR3 contains 16 residues. The CDR3 nucleotides read TGCGCCAGCAGCTTGGTTCAGGGGGCAGGTAATTCACCCCTCCACTTT. Protein: CASSLVQGAGNSPLHF.

The V gene is TRBV4-3, the J gene TRBJ1-1, with TRBD1 identical over 10 bases. The CDR3 totals 15 residues. Germline V gene data show CDR1 as LGHNA and CDR2 as YSLEER. The J segment lost 5 bases and the V segment lost 0 bases, leaving 3 bases of the junction unmatched. This CDR3 reads CASSQDRTGGTEAFF. Here the CDR3 DNA reads TGCGCCAGCAGCCAAGATAGGACAGGGGGAACTGAAGCTTTCTTT.

J is TRBJ1-1 and V is TRBV6-5, with D unclear. Germline CDR1 MNHEY, CDR2 SVGAGI. This CDR3 is 14 amino acids long. The V end was cut by 7 bases, the J end by 1 base, with 13 bases between. Here the CDR3 DNA reads TGTGCCAGCACCATCGCGGGCCCGAACACTGAAGCTTTCTTT. Translating gives CASTIAGPNTEAFF.

V usage is TRBV7-9 and J usage is TRBJ1-1; D may be TRBD1 (6 bases). In germline, CDR1 is SEHNR, CDR2 FQNEAQ (reference sequence). This CDR3 spans 14 amino acids. V lost 5 bases and J 7 bases, leaving 17 bases between the germline ends. The CDR3 DNA is TGTGCCAGCAGCCATTCAGGGGACCATATTGAAGCTTTCTTT. Translated, it gives CASSHSGDHIEAFF.

With regard to this clone: Germline is not matched at one junction end, which may reflect a read error. This sequence joins TRBV5-4 and TRBJ2-3; 9 positions match TRBD1. The CDR3 runs to 10 residues. The germline V gene encodes CDR1 SGHNT and CDR2 YYREEE (reference sequence). CDR3 loop: CAGCVGQGPF. The CDR3 DNA is TGTGCCGGTTGCGTGGGACAGGGTCCTTTT. The whole variable domain, filled in from reference TRBV5-4 and TRBJ2-3, reads ETGVTQSPTHLIKTRGQQVTLRCSSQSGHNTVSWYQQALGQGPQFIFQYYREEENGRGNFPPRFSGLQFPNYSSELNVNALELDDSALYLCAGCVGQGPFGPGTRLTVL.

This clone was observed once. The chain joins TRBV5-1 to TRBJ1-2; 9 nucleotides agree with TRBD1. CDR1 is SGHRS and CDR2 is YFSETQ in the germline V gene. Losses at the gene ends were 4 bases for V and 4 bases for J; bases not matched to a gene: 26. The CDR3 is made up of 21 amino acids. CDR3 loop: CASSHHSGTGPPAGSSYGYTF. The CDR3 DNA reads as TGCGCCAGCAGCCACCACAGTGGGACAGGGCCGCCGGCTGGCTCGTCCTATGGCTACACCTTC.

This clone has more than one count but fewer than ten. The chain has TRBV7-2 and TRBJ1-1, with D possibly TRBD1 on 5 matching bases. The CDR3 covers 14 residues. V lost 4 bases to trimming and J lost 6 bases, with 15 bases between them. Per the germline V gene, CDR1 is SGHTA and CDR2 is FQGNSA. The DNA of the CDR3 is TGTGCCAGCAGCTCTCAGGGAAGAGTGGCTGAAGCTTTCTTT. Residues: CASSSQGRVAEAFF.